The 30 T cell receptor beta chains in this list originate from one sample, sequenced in a study of blood T cell repertoires in COVID-19. Generated by immunoSEQ multiplex PCR, the TCRdb table keeps only in-frame clones and is missing some. The sample holds 100,000 to 150,000 clones, about 89% seen once. The sequenced sample consisted of peripheral blood. The receptor source for this set is a man in his sixties with COVID-19, enrolled during active disease.

V usage is TRBV5-1 and J usage is TRBJ2-2; no reliable D call. Trimming shortened V by 0 bases and J by 4 bases, and 7 bases separated the two germline ends. The CDR3 is 14 amino acids. In germline, CDR1 is SGHRS, CDR2 YFSETQ. For the CDR3, the DNA is TGCGCCAGCAGCTTGGGAGTGTCCACCGGGGAGCTGTTTTTT. It codes for CASSLGVSTGELFF.

This clone was recorded once. The V call is TRBV3-1 (or the pseudogene TRBV3-2), the J call TRBJ2-2, with D hard to call. V lost 3 bases to trimming and J lost 1 base, with 3 bases between them. This CDR3 region has 13 residues. CDR1 is LGHDT and CDR2 is YNNKEL in the germline V gene (reference sequence). Written as DNA, the CDR3 is TGTGCCAGCAGCCACGGGAACACCGGGGAGCTGTTTTTT. Translating gives CASSHGNTGELFF.

The genes are TRBV2 and TRBJ1-2; the D gene is possibly TRBD1 (5 bases). The CDR3 totals 13 residues. V was trimmed by 1 base and J by 5 bases, leaving 8 bases between them. Germline CDR1 is SNHLY and CDR2 is FYNNEI. CDR3 nucleotides: TGTGCCAGCAGTGAAGGACAGAGGTATGGCTACACCTTC. Translation: CASSEGQRYGYTF.

This rearrangement joins TRBV4-3 to TRBJ1-2; the match to TRBD1 covers 9 bases. Germline CDR1 reads LGHNA; CDR2 reads YSLEER. The CDR3 runs to 16 residues. V was clipped by 3 bases and J by 3 bases; unmatched bases: 8. In nucleotides, the CDR3 is TGCGCCAGCAGCCAGCTTGGGACAGGGTCCGACTATGGCTACACCTTC. The encoded protein is CASSQLGTGSDYGYTF.

With respect to this clone: Other DNA sequences in the sample encode the same CDR3. The rearrangement uses TRBV6-1 and TRBJ1-5; D may be TRBD1 (6 bases). Germline-derived CDR1 and CDR2 are MNHNS and SASEGT. V gave up 0 bases and J gave up 4 bases, with 10 bases separating them. The CDR3 extends over 15 amino acids. As DNA, the CDR3 is TGTGCCAGCAGTGAAGCGGGGGGGCGGAATCAGCCCCAGCATTTT. It yields the protein CASSEAGGRNQPQHF.

The CDR3 region is CASSKDDRGAGNTIYF. In DNA, the CDR3 is TGTGCCAGCAGCAAAGATGACAGGGGAGCTGGAAACACCATATATTTT. This chain joins TRBV21-1 and TRBJ1-3; no DNA check was done on the table's D call, TRBD1. TRBV21-1 is listed as a pseudogene. This CDR3 has 16 residues.

This clone has only a few counts. The chain combines TRBV7-6 with TRBJ1-6; TRBD1 matches 7 bases. This CDR3 spans 15 amino acids. Trimming cost V 2 bases and J 7 bases; bases outside gene matches: 5. The germline V gene has CDR1 SGHVS and CDR2 FNYEAQ. CDR3 in DNA: TGTGCCAGCAGCTTAACACAGGGGACGAATTCACCCCTCCACTTT. It encodes CASSLTQGTNSPLHF.

The gene calls are TRBV6-4 and TRBJ1-1, with D unclear. The CDR3 contains 16 residues. V was cut by 6 bases and J by 0 bases, with 17 bases left in between. In germline, CDR1 is MRHNA, CDR2 SNTAGT. The CDR3 DNA follows: TGTGCCAGCAGCGTCTCTGCGGTCGCTTTGAACACTGAAGCTTTCTTT. Amino acids: CASSVSAVALNTEAFF.

The chain combines TRBV4-2 with TRBJ1-2; D is undetermined. V dropped 0 bases and J dropped 7 bases, with 15 bases sitting between them. Looked up from germline, CDR1 is LGHNA and CDR2 is YNFKEQ. This CDR3 is 15 amino acids long. The CDR3 loop reads CASSQDSDGSTGYTF. In DNA, the CDR3 is TGTGCCAGCAGCCAAGATTCGGATGGTAGCACTGGCTACACCTTC.

This chain joins TRBV19 and TRBJ1-2; 10 bases line up with TRBD1. The CDR3 extends over 13 amino acids. CDR1 LNHDA and CDR2 SQIVND come from the germline V gene (reference sequence). Trimming at V came to 10 bases and at J to 9 bases, leaving 11 bases not matched to a gene. This chain's CDR3 is CATSTGGDTRYTF. DNA of the CDR3: TGTGCCACCTCGACAGGGGGCGATACCCGCTACACCTTC.

V is TRBV5-8 and J is TRBJ1-4; 7 bases are shared with TRBD1. CDR1 SGHTS and CDR2 YDEGEE come from the germline V gene. Germline trimming cut 0 bases from V and 4 bases from J; bases unmatched to any gene: 3. This CDR3 has 15 amino acids. The CDR3 DNA reads TGTGCCAGCAGCTTGGGTACAGGGGTTAATGAAAAACTGTTTTTT. Translating it yields CASSLGTGVNEKLFF.

This rearrangement joins TRBV9 to TRBJ1-1; the match to TRBD1 covers 10 bases. This CDR3 has 17 amino acids. V shed 3 bases and J 7 bases; nucleotides not matched to a gene: 15. The germline gives CDR1 SGDLS, CDR2 YYNGEE. The CDR3 sequence is CASSARSGGQGIIEAFF. The CDR3, as DNA: TGTGCCAGCAGCGCCAGGAGTGGGGGACAGGGGATAATTGAAGCTTTCTTT.

The genes are TRBV19 and TRBJ2-2; 8 positions agree with TRBD1. CDR1 and CDR2 (germline): LNHDA, SQIVND (reference sequence). V shed 5 bases, J shed 1 base, and the junction held 9 bases outside the gene matches. This CDR3 is built from 17 residues. The CDR3 DNA reads TGTGCCAGTAGTGCCTGGGCCGGGACAGGGAACACCGGGGAGCTGTTTTTT. Protein sequence: CASSAWAGTGNTGELFF.

This chain uses TRBV14 with TRBJ1-1; D is uncertain. The CDR3 has 11 amino acids. The V gene's germline CDR1 is SGHDN and CDR2 FVKESK. V was cut by 2 bases and J by 8 bases, with 6 bases left in between. CDR3 in DNA: TGTGCCAGCAGCCAAAGCAGGGAAGCTTTCTTT. Protein sequence: CASSQSREAFF.

This chain joins TRBV2 and TRBJ1-5, with a possible D match to TRBD1 (5 bases). V was cut by 3 bases and J by 4 bases, with 16 bases left in between. The CDR3 has 16 amino acids. Germline-derived CDR1 and CDR2 are SNHLY and FYNNEI. CDR3 bases: TGTGCCAGCAGTGAGGTCAGGGCGGCTGGGAATCAGCCCCAGCATTTT. Translating it yields CASSEVRAAGNQPQHF.

The chain employs TRBV5-1 and TRBJ2-7; TRBD2 might be the D (5 bases). The CDR3 spans 13 residues. Germline V lookup: CDR1 SGHRS, CDR2 YFSETQ. V lost 6 bases and J lost 3, with 13 bases in between. The DNA of the CDR3 is TGCGCCAGCACCCAGATCGGGAACTACGAGCAGTACTTC. Translation: CASTQIGNYEQYF.

This clone was picked up one time. The rearrangement links TRBV2 to TRBJ2-4; perhaps TRBD1 as D (5 bases). CDR1 and CDR2 from the germline V gene are SNHLY and FYNNEI. With 7 bases removed from V and 3 bases from J, the gap between germline ends came to 13 bases. The CDR3 is 14 amino acids. The CDR3 coding sequence is TGTGCCAGCAACTCAGGGTTGGGCAAAAACATTCAGTACTTC. This encodes CASNSGLGKNIQYF.

This clone was observed once. The chain is built from TRBV27 and TRBJ2-3, with D uncertain. Germline V CDR1 and CDR2: MNHEY, SMNVEV (reference sequence). The CDR3 contains 13 residues. The V gene lost 2 bases and the J gene lost 6 bases, with 9 bases spanning the gap. CDR3 residues: CASSLRLGDTQYF. The CDR3 coding sequence is TGTGCCAGCAGTTTAAGACTCGGCGATACGCAGTATTTT.

The V gene is TRBV5-1, the J gene TRBJ1-1; 7 bases fit TRBD1. The CDR3 totals 14 residues. Germline loops: CDR1 SGHRS, CDR2 YFSETQ. V lost 4 bases and J lost 1; bases outside the gene matches: 4. The DNA of the CDR3 is TGCGCCAGCAGCCGTGGGACAGCGAACACTGAAGCTTTCTTT. It encodes CASSRGTANTEAFF. The variable domain in full, completed from reference TRBV5-1 and TRBJ1-1, reads KAGVTQTPRYLIKTRGQQVTLSCSPISGHRSVSWYQQTPGQGLQFLFEYFSETQRNKGNFPGRFSGRQFSNSRSEMNVSTLELGDSALYLCASSRGTANTEAFFGQGTRLTVV.

The gene calls are TRBV7-2 and TRBJ2-3, with 8 bases identical to TRBD2. Germline assignment: CDR1 SGHTA and CDR2 FQGNSA. J lost 7 bases, V lost 6 bases, and 12 bases had no gene match. The CDR3 is made up of 15 amino acids. CDR3 residues: CASSLGAGGQYTQYF. CDR3 DNA: TGTGCCAGCAGTCTTGGGGCGGGGGGCCAATATACGCAGTATTTT.

This chain uses TRBV27 with TRBJ1-6; possibly TRBD1 for D (6 bases). V lost 2 bases to trimming and J lost 5 bases, with 10 bases between them. The length of the CDR3 is 15 residues. CDR1 and CDR2 (germline): MNHEY, SMNVEV (reference sequence). The CDR3 sequence is CASSLEWDNNSPLHF. The CDR3 bases are TGTGCCAGCAGTTTAGAGTGGGACAATAATTCACCCCTCCACTTT.

CDR3 nucleotide sequence: TGTGCCAGCAGGGCTGACCGACCCCCCCAGGAAGGGCAGTACTTC. Protein product: CASRADRPPQEGQYF. This chain uses TRBV9 with TRBJ2-7, with D unclear. The germline CDR1 and CDR2 sequences are SGDLS and YYNGEE. V lost 5 bases to trimming and J lost 9 bases, with 24 bases between them. The length of the CDR3 is 15 residues.

This chain connects TRBV7-9 to TRBJ1-2; D gene uncertain. Per the germline V gene, CDR1 is SEHNR and CDR2 is FQNEAQ (reference sequence). V was cut by 2 bases and J by 0 bases, with 7 bases left in between. CDR3 length: 14 residues. CDR3 DNA: TGTGCCAGCAGCTTATACAGAGCTAACTATGGCTACACCTTC. Amino acids: CASSLYRANYGYTF. The entire variable domain, with the rest obtained from reference TRBV7-9 and TRBJ1-2, is as follows: DTGVSQNPRHKITKRGQNVTFRCDPISEHNRLYWYRQTLGQGPEFLTYFQNEAQLEKSRLLSDRFSAERPKGSFSTLEIQRTEQGDSAMYLCASSLYRANYGYTFGSGTRLTVV.

This chain uses TRBV19 with TRBJ1-2, with 9 positions matching TRBD1. This CDR3 comprises 15 residues. CDR1 and CDR2 (germline): LNHDA, SQIVND (reference sequence). V lost 5 bases, J lost 3 bases, and 7 bases stayed unmatched. The CDR3: CASSSHRGHDYGYTF. The CDR3 coding sequence is TGTGCCAGTAGTTCCCACAGGGGGCACGACTATGGCTACACCTTC.

This rearrangement joins TRBV30 to TRBJ1-4; tentatively, D is TRBD1 (6 bases). Germline values: CDR1 GTSNPN, CDR2 SVGIG (reference sequence). There are 15 residues in the CDR3. V gave up 0 bases and J gave up 0 bases, with 8 bases separating them. The CDR3 sequence: CAWSVGQSTNEKLFF. DNA for the CDR3: TGTGCCTGGAGTGTAGGACAGTCAACTAATGAAAAACTGTTTTTT.

This chain connects TRBV30 to TRBJ1-4; D is uncertain. The CDR3 is 13 residues long. Germline CDR1 and CDR2: GTSNPN and SVGIG (reference sequence). The V gene lost 4 bases and the J gene lost 7 bases, with 13 bases spanning the gap. DNA of the CDR3: TGTGCCTGGATCTTACCGGGGTCTGAAAAACTGTTTTTT. Translated: CAWILPGSEKLFF.

CDR3 region: CASSYTGSYEQYF. The DNA of the CDR3 is TGCGCCAGCAGCTACACAGGGTCCTACGAGCAGTACTTC. The chain links TRBV5-1 to TRBJ2-7, with D possibly being TRBD1 (6 bases). Germline CDR1 and CDR2: SGHRS and YFSETQ. V was cut by 3 bases and J by 1 base, with 8 bases left in between. This CDR3 is built from 13 residues.

The genes are TRBV30 and TRBJ1-6, with D possibly being TRBD1 (6 bases). Trimming cost V 2 bases and J 13 bases, with 15 bases left between them. The CDR3 sequence is 13 residues long. Germline-derived CDR1 and CDR2 are GTSNPN and SVGIG (reference sequence). The CDR3 is CAWSPNRAGPLHF. Written as DNA, the CDR3 is TGTGCCTGGAGTCCTAACAGGGCAGGGCCCCTCCACTTT.

Note on this clone: Compared with germline, one end of the junction differs, possibly owing to a read error. The V and J genes are TRBV16 and TRBJ2-7; the D gene is possibly TRBD2 (5 bases). The CDR3 covers 12 residues. CDR1 is KGHSY and CDR2 is FQNENV in the germline V gene. CDR3 protein: CASSRQTGTTFF. DNA of the CDR3: TGTGCCAGCAGCCGCCAAACGGGAACCACTTTCTTC.

The rearrangement links TRBV19 to TRBJ2-7, with 10 bases aligning to TRBD1. The CDR3 is 14 residues long. CDR1 LNHDA and CDR2 SQIVND come from the germline V gene (reference sequence). V lost 6 bases and J lost 6; bases outside the gene matches: 8. CDR3 protein: CASSFGDRGGEQYF. The CDR3 region has the DNA TGTGCCAGTAGCTTTGGGGACAGGGGAGGCGAGCAGTACTTC.